Below, 17 T cell receptor beta chains from the same sample are listed, as sequenced in a study of T-cell reconstitution after alpha-beta-depleted transplantation in children. Unique molecular identifiers were built into the TCRbeta library. Via MiXCR, TCRdb re-called the PCR reads, giving one row per CDR3 protein. The repertoire holds about 610,000 distinct CDR3 sequences, with 8% to 11% as singletons. The specimen was PBMCs from the stem cell graft donor, collected from the stem cell graft. The receptors were sampled from a human donor who donated a stem cell graft to a child with acute myeloid leukemia.

This clonotype was picked up a small number of times. The CDR3 is CASTELTGVPDSPLHF. For the CDR3, the DNA is TGTGCCAGCACCGAACTGACAGGGGTTCCGGATTCACCCCTCCACTTT. V gene TRBV12-3 or TRBV12-4 combines with J gene TRBJ1-6; 8 nucleotides line up with TRBD1. The CDR3 is made up of 16 amino acids. The V gene end was trimmed by 7 bases and the J gene end by 8 bases; junction bases not matched to a gene: 13.

J is TRBJ1-1 and V is TRBV27; tentatively, D is TRBD1 (5 bases). Germline lookup yields CDR1 MNHEY and CDR2 SMNVEV (reference sequence). Between the trimmed V and J ends, which lost 6 bases and 7 bases, there was a span of 15 bases. The CDR3 extends over 13 amino acids. Written as DNA, the CDR3 is TGTGCCAGCAGCGGCGCGGGGGGTTATGAAGCTTTCTTT. It yields the protein CASSGAGGYEAFF.

J is TRBJ2-7 and V is TRBV20-1; 8 nucleotides agree with TRBD2. The CDR3 totals 13 residues. Looked up from germline, CDR1 is DFQATT and CDR2 is SNEGSKA (reference sequence). V lost 5 bases, J lost 8 bases, and 11 bases stayed unmatched. As DNA, the CDR3 is TGCAGTGCTTCCGGACTAGCCCTAGCACAGCAGTACTTC. The encoded protein is CSASGLALAQQYF.

Only a few counts were recorded for this clonotype. V is TRBV5-1 and J is TRBJ1-6; D is unresolved. The V gene's germline CDR1 is SGHRS and CDR2 YFSETQ. The CDR3 contains 12 residues. V was cut by 0 bases and J by 13 bases, with 8 bases left in between. The CDR3 DNA reads as TGCGCCAGCAGCTTGGGCGAATTGCCCCTCCACTTT. The encoded protein is CASSLGELPLHF.

This clonotype showed up just a few times. This chain uses TRBV6-2 or TRBV6-3 with TRBJ2-3, with 7 bases lining up with TRBD1. This CDR3 is 14 amino acids long. Trimming cost V 8 bases and J 4 bases; bases outside gene matches: 9. From germline, CDR1 is MNHEY and CDR2 SVGEGT. CDR3 region: CASGNDRAADTQYF. In nucleotides, the CDR3 is TGTGCCAGCGGGAACGACAGGGCCGCAGATACGCAGTATTTT.

V gene TRBV7-2 combines with J gene TRBJ2-7; either TRBD1 or TRBD2 may fit D (5 bases each). V lost 1 base, J lost 6 bases, and 13 bases lay in between. Germline CDR1 and CDR2: SGHTA and FQGNSA. The CDR3 has 14 residues. The CDR3 sequence: CASSLVAGRAEQYF. The CDR3 coding sequence is TGTGCCAGCAGCTTAGTGGCAGGGCGGGCCGAGCAGTACTTC. Full variable domain (missing parts from reference TRBV7-2 and TRBJ2-7): GAGVSQSPSNKVTEKGKDVELRCDPISGHTALYWYRQSLGQGLEFLIYFQGNSAPDKSGLPSDRFSAERTGGSVSTLTIQRTQQEDSAVYLCASSLVAGRAEQYFGPGTRLTVT.

This clonotype has just a few counts. J is TRBJ2-7 and V is TRBV7-2, with D perhaps TRBD1 or TRBD2 (6 bases each). CDR3 length: 15 amino acids. CDR1 is SGHTA and CDR2 is FQGNSA in the germline V gene. Between the trimmed V and J ends, which lost 5 bases and 7 bases, there was a span of 21 bases. The chain's CDR3 is CASSRSFVRGEEQYF. Written as DNA, the CDR3 is TGTGCCAGCAGCCGGAGCTTCGTAAGGGGGGAGGAGCAGTACTTC.

Ten or more counts support this clonotype. This chain joins TRBV12-3 or TRBV12-4 and TRBJ2-3; D uncertain. V was pared by 6 bases and J by 1 base, with 14 bases between. This CDR3 contains 15 residues. This chain's CDR3 is CASSPNRPGTDTQYF. Written as DNA, the CDR3 is TGTGCCAGCAGCCCAAACCGGCCAGGCACAGATACGCAGTATTTT.

This clonotype was found a few times. The genes are TRBV12-3 or TRBV12-4 and TRBJ1-5; D is possibly TRBD1 (6 bases). V lost 4 bases to trimming and J lost 10 bases, with 8 bases between them. This CDR3 contains 11 residues. DNA for the CDR3: TGTGCCAGCAGTTCAGGGGATCCCCAGCATTTT. Amino acids: CASSSGDPQHF.

The V and J genes are TRBV20-1 and TRBJ1-3; unclear D gene. The germline V gene encodes CDR1 DFQATT and CDR2 SNEGSKA (reference sequence). The CDR3 has 13 residues. V lost 4 bases to trimming and J lost 0 bases, with 7 bases between them. This chain's CDR3 is CSAKPLSGNTIYF. The CDR3 DNA reads as TGCAGTGCTAAACCCCTCTCTGGAAACACCATATATTTT.

This clonotype has just a few counts. V is TRBV6-2 or TRBV6-3 and J is TRBJ1-1, with 8 bases identical to TRBD1. The CDR3 covers 15 residues. CDR1 is MNHEY, CDR2 SVGEGT, per germline. Trimming removed 2 bases from V and 5 bases from J; junction bases left unmatched: 7. The CDR3 DNA sequence: TGTGCCAGCAGTTACGAGGGCAGGGGGCTAACTGAAGCTTTCTTT. Translating it yields CASSYEGRGLTEAFF.

The chain combines TRBV20-1 with TRBJ1-2; TRBD1 aligns across 10 bases. Trimming removed 1 base from V and 4 bases from J; junction bases left unmatched: 3. Germline V lookup: CDR1 DFQATT, CDR2 SNEGSKA (reference sequence). This CDR3 region has 14 residues. CDR3 sequence: CSARAGQGSYGYTF. For the CDR3, the DNA is TGCAGTGCTAGAGCGGGACAGGGGAGCTATGGCTACACCTTC.

This clonotype was detected ten times or more. The chain carries TRBV12-3 or TRBV12-4 and TRBJ2-3, with 10 bases lining up with TRBD2. J lost 1 base, V lost 1 base, and 2 bases had no gene match. The CDR3 totals 16 residues. The CDR3 is CASSLDGTSGTDTQYF. Written as DNA, the CDR3 is TGTGCCAGCAGTTTAGATGGGACTAGCGGCACAGATACGCAGTATTTT.

This clonotype has more than one count but fewer than ten. This chain joins TRBV15 and TRBJ1-1; D not certain. Germline loops: CDR1 LNHNV, CDR2 YYDKDF (reference sequence). CDR3 size: 12 residues. Trimming took 6 bases from V and 1 from J, leaving 6 bases between them. The CDR3: CATRETNTEAFF. In DNA, the CDR3 is TGTGCCACCAGAGAGACGAACACTGAAGCTTTCTTT.

The V gene is TRBV7-2, the J gene TRBJ2-7; TRBD2 aligns across 7 bases. V lost 3 bases and J lost 3; bases outside the gene matches: 8. The CDR3 is made up of 15 amino acids. CDR1 is SGHTA, CDR2 FQGNSA, per germline. The CDR3 DNA reads TGTGCCAGCAGCTTTAAGACTAGCCCCGACTACGAGCAGTACTTC. It codes for CASSFKTSPDYEQYF. Filled out from reference TRBV7-2 and TRBJ2-7, the complete variable domain reads GAGVSQSPSNKVTEKGKDVELRCDPISGHTALYWYRQSLGQGLEFLIYFQGNSAPDKSGLPSDRFSAERTGGSVSTLTIQRTQQEDSAVYLCASSFKTSPDYEQYFGPGTRLTVT.

The rearrangement joins TRBV12-3 or TRBV12-4 to TRBJ2-1, with D possibly matching TRBD2 (5 bases). Between the trimmed V and J ends, which lost 3 bases and 5 bases, there was a span of 14 bases. This CDR3 comprises 15 residues. CDR3 nucleotides: TGTGCCAGCAGTTTGTCGGCGGGCGGCCACAATGAGCAGTTCTTC. This codes for CASSLSAGGHNEQFF.

This clonotype was found a few times. This chain joins TRBV9 and TRBJ1-5; the D is unclear. The CDR3 loop spans 13 amino acids. Trimming took off 1 base at V and 4 bases at J, with 6 bases between the two ends. From germline, CDR1 is SGDLS and CDR2 YYNGEE. CDR3 in amino acids: CASSVQTNQPQHF. CDR3 coding DNA: TGTGCCAGCAGCGTACAAACTAATCAGCCCCAGCATTTT.